The sequence of this TCR beta chain was determined in a study of T cell responses to AZD1222 COVID-19 vaccine. Study observations and caveats: Targets within unmutated variant regions were reportedly found for nearly half of spike-specific TCRs. Clonal diversity was possibly underestimated, and the donors were mostly white British, with more females. Spike-specific TCR repertoires showed rising breadth and depth after two AZD1222 doses. Repertoires were obtained only post-peak T cell response.

Per the germline V gene, CDR1 is MNHEY and CDR2 is SMNVEV (reference sequence). The V gene end was trimmed by 5 bases and the J gene end by 2 bases; junction bases not matched to a gene: 5. CDR3 size: 15 residues. The protocol was immunoSEQ multiplex PCR, while the TCRdb copy is restricted to in-frame clones and leaves out a portion. This sample has 120,000 to 150,000 clones, with more than 70% found just once. This clone was counted a single time. Its antigen remains unknown. This TCR derives from an adult in good health. This chain uses TRBV27 with TRBJ1-1; 10 nucleotides match TRBD1. Sequences were derived from peripheral blood, sampled on day 0 of MenACWY control vaccination. CDR3 nucleotides: TGTGCCAGCAGTAAACGGACAGGGGGTAACACTGAAGCTTTCTTT. Translated, it gives CASSKRTGGNTEAFF.